The rows below give T cell receptor beta chains drawn from one sample of a study of radiotherapy plus CTLA-4 blockade in lung cancer. TCRdb keeps only in-frame clones here, not all; method: immunoSEQ multiplex PCR. The table has about 19,000 clones, 86% seen once. The sequencing used peripheral blood, collected from a patient treated with radiotherapy plus ipilimumab. The receptors shown here come from a human donor with non-small cell lung cancer whose response to radiotherapy plus ipilimumab could not be evaluated. Both conserved end residues are part of each CDR3. The order of the fields is clone size, V gene, J gene, D gene, CDR3 protein, CDR3 DNA. D genes are given only for firm matches. Clone size appears in some rows only: once, few, many, or a class for an expanded clone.

size: -
V: TRBV27
J: TRBJ2-5
D: TRBD2
CDR3: CASTPRTSGGWETQYF
DNA: TGTGCCAGCACCCCCCGGACTAGCGGGGGGTGGGAGACCCAGTACTTC

size: -
V: TRBV5-1
J: TRBJ2-7
D: -
CDR3: CASSRGQNYEQYF
DNA: TGCGCCAGCAGCCGCGGACAGAACTACGAGCAGTACTTC

size: -
V: TRBV5-1
J: TRBJ2-1
D: -
CDR3: CASSERVGDNEQFF
DNA: TGCGCCAGCAGCGAGAGGGTCGGGGACAATGAGCAGTTCTTC

size: once
V: TRBV5-6
J: TRBJ2-7
D: -
CDR3: CASSMGTLWYF
DNA: TGTGCCAGTAGTATGGGGACACTTTGGTACTTC

size: -
V: TRBV5-1
J: TRBJ2-5
D: TRBD2
CDR3: CASSFRRGDLETQYF
DNA: TGCGCCAGCAGCTTTAGGCGGGGGGACTTGGAGACCCAGTACTTC

size: -
V: TRBV18
J: TRBJ1-5
D: -
CDR3: CASSPKVGAGQPQHF
DNA: TGTGCCAGCTCACCCAAAGTGGGGGCCGGGCAGCCCCAGCATTTT

size: -
V: TRBV9
J: TRBJ1-2
D: -
CDR3: CASSVGSGATRYGYTF
DNA: TGTGCCAGCAGCGTAGGGAGTGGGGCGACCCGCTATGGCTACACCTTC

size: -
V: TRBV6-1
J: TRBJ1-5
D: -
CDR3: CASSEAGGSGNQPQHF
DNA: TGTGCCAGCAGTGAAGCCGGAGGGTCTGGCAATCAGCCCCAGCATTTT

size: -
V: TRBV28
J: TRBJ1-5
D: -
CDR3: CARTGSQPQHF
DNA: TGTGCCCGCACAGGGTCTCAGCCCCAGCATTTT

size: -
V: TRBV5-1
J: TRBJ2-1
D: TRBD2
CDR3: CASSLTGTSGSSYNEQFF
DNA: TGCGCCAGCAGCTTAACCGGGACTAGCGGGAGCTCCTACAATGAGCAGTTCTTC

size: -
V: TRBV4-1
J: TRBJ2-4
D: -
CDR3: CASSQGLVRGSAKNIQYF
DNA: TGCGCCAGCAGCCAAGGGTTAGTTAGGGGGTCGGCCAAAAACATTCAGTACTTC

size: -
V: TRBV9
J: TRBJ2-5
D: -
CDR3: CASSVGQMAETQYF
DNA: TGTGCCAGCAGCGTAGGACAGATGGCTGAGACCCAGTACTTC

size: -
V: TRBV10-3
J: TRBJ1-1
D: -
CDR3: CAISPGKGTPTEAFF
DNA: TGTGCCATCAGCCCCGGGAAGGGGACTCCAACTGAAGCTTTCTTT

size: -
V: TRBV6-5
J: TRBJ1-2
D: -
CDR3: CASSYYGDGYTF
DNA: TGTGCCAGCAGTTACTATGGAGACGGCTACACCTTC

size: once
V: TRBV5-4
J: TRBJ2-2
D: -
CDR3: CASSSPFGALAGELFF
DNA: TGTGCCAGCAGCTCCCCTTTCGGAGCTTTGGCCGGGGAGCTGTTTTTT

size: -
V: TRBV11-2
J: TRBJ2-3
D: TRBD2
CDR3: CASSLVAGSSTDTQYF
DNA: TGTGCCAGCAGCTTAGTAGCGGGAAGTAGCACAGATACGCAGTATTTT

size: -
V: TRBV28
J: TRBJ1-5
D: -
CDR3: CASSFGSGLGQPQHF
DNA: TGTGCCAGCAGTTTTGGGTCAGGGCTGGGACAGCCCCAGCATTTT

size: -
V: TRBV6-4
J: TRBJ2-2
D: -
CDR3: CASTGETGELFF
DNA: TGTGCCAGCACGGGGGAGACCGGGGAGCTGTTTTTT

size: few
V: TRBV4-2
J: TRBJ1-3
D: -
CDR3: CASSQPSRAGSGNTIYF
DNA: TGTGCCAGCAGCCAACCATCGCGAGCAGGCTCTGGAAACACCATATATTTT

size: -
V: TRBV5-4
J: TRBJ2-1
D: -
CDR3: CASSFRQGRDEQFF
DNA: TGTGCCAGCAGCTTTAGGCAGGGGAGGGATGAGCAGTTCTTC

size: -
V: TRBV5-1
J: TRBJ1-2
D: -
CDR3: CASSLDAVYYGYTF
DNA: TGCGCCAGCAGCTTGGATGCGGTATACTATGGCTACACCTTC

size: -
V: TRBV4-1
J: TRBJ1-6
D: -
CDR3: CASSQDPVRGNSPLHF
DNA: TGCGCCAGCAGCCAAGATCCCGTCCGGGGGAATTCACCCCTCCACTTT

size: -
V: TRBV7-3
J: TRBJ2-2
D: -
CDR3: CASSRDSTTGELFF
DNA: TGTGCCAGCAGCCGCGACAGTACCACCGGGGAGCTGTTTTTT